This entry concerns a single T cell receptor beta chain. Its target is unknown. The data originate from a study of T cells in Graves' hyperthyroidism and ophthalmopathy. Hyperthyroidism, newly diagnosed and lasting under 2 months, affected patients aged 18 to 65. The study, taken as a whole, reports: Clonotypes that were expanded in thyroid above 0.001 mostly appeared in blood too. The model made its ophthalmopathy prediction, and onset followed a median approximately 7 months later.

RNA transcripts were the template for amplifying TCR beta CDR3 regions. First-round RT-PCR targeting the TCR CDR3 was performed with the HTBI primer set. Using its own MiXCR run on the multiplex PCR reads, TCRdb lists one record per CDR3 protein. The profile shows approximately 710,000 distinct CDR3 sequences, 17% of them singletons. Sample: blood. The TCR comes from a man in his fifties or sixties with Graves' hyperthyroidism.

As DNA, the CDR3 is TGTGCCAGCAGCCAAGATTACAGGAGGGACTATGGCTACACCTTC. Its protein product is CASSQDYRRDYGYTF. The genes are TRBV3-1 and TRBJ1-2; D might be TRBD1 (5 bases). The germline V and J ends were trimmed by 0 bases and 3 bases, with 11 bases remaining between them. The CDR3 consists of 15 residues. Looked up from germline, CDR1 is LGHDT and CDR2 is YNNKEL (reference sequence). The whole variable domain, remainder taken from reference TRBV3-1 and TRBJ1-2, is DTAVSQTPKYLVTQMGNDKSIKCEQNLGHDTMYWYKQDSKKFLKIMFSYNNKELIINETVPNRFSPKSPDKAHLNLHINSLELGDSAVYFCASSQDYRRDYGYTFGSGTRLTVV.